A selection of T cell receptor beta chains follows, all from one sample in a study of regulatory T cells in long-lasting Graves disease. TCRdb analysed the multiplex PCR reads with MiXCR anew, one entry per CDR3 protein. Of over 450,000 distinct CDR3 sequences in the sample, more than 10% were seen once. These data were also reused for a study on T cells in Graves' hyperthyroidism and ophthalmopathy.

This specimen consisted of peripheral blood mononuclear cells (PBMCs), obtained at new diagnosis, from a patient treated with antithyroid drugs. The receptors here all came from a woman aged 25-40 years with Graves disease. The CDR3 runs from the conserved cysteine through the conserved F or W. Each record gives: J gene, D gene, V gene, clone size, CDR3 protein, CDR3 DNA. The D gene is left open where the match is weak. Size tells how often a clone was seen (once, few, many) or the class of an expanded clone, and some rows leave it out.

j_call: TRBJ2-2
d_call: TRBD2
v_call: TRBV2
clone_size: many
cdr3_aa: CASRVRPGLAGVGGELFF
cdr3_nt: TGTGCCAGCAGAGTCCGTCCTGGACTAGCGGGAGTTGGCGGGGAGCTGTTTTTT

j_call: TRBJ2-5
d_call: TRBD2
v_call: TRBV7-9
clone_size: few
cdr3_aa: CASGGTGLAEETQYF
cdr3_nt: TGTGCCAGCGGGGGGACGGGACTAGCGGAAGAGACCCAGTACTTC

j_call: TRBJ2-1
d_call: TRBD2
v_call: TRBV14
clone_size: many
cdr3_aa: CASRPGTSGYNEQFF
cdr3_nt: TGTGCCAGCAGACCCGGGACTAGCGGGTACAATGAGCAGTTCTTC

j_call: TRBJ1-2
d_call: TRBD1
v_call: TRBV5-1
clone_size: many
cdr3_aa: CASSTGQPNYGYTF
cdr3_nt: TGCGCCAGCAGCACGGGACAGCCTAACTATGGCTACACCTTC

j_call: TRBJ1-5
d_call: NA
v_call: TRBV11-2
clone_size: NA
cdr3_aa: CASSADIYQPQHF
cdr3_nt: TGTGCCAGCAGCGCGGACATATATCAGCCCCAGCATTTT

j_call: TRBJ2-2
d_call: TRBD2
v_call: TRBV6-1
clone_size: many
cdr3_aa: CASRALAGGDTGELFF
cdr3_nt: TGTGCCAGCAGGGCTCTAGCGGGAGGAGACACCGGGGAGCTGTTTTTT

j_call: TRBJ1-4
d_call: NA
v_call: TRBV7-9
clone_size: NA
cdr3_aa: CASSLALREVDEKLFF
cdr3_nt: TGTGCCAGCAGCTTAGCGCTTCGGGAGGTGGATGAAAAACTGTTTTTT

j_call: TRBJ1-4
d_call: NA
v_call: TRBV18
clone_size: many
cdr3_aa: CASSPTATNEKLFF
cdr3_nt: TGTGCCAGCAGCCCGACAGCAACTAATGAAAAACTGTTTTTT

j_call: TRBJ2-3
d_call: TRBD1
v_call: TRBV12-3/TRBV12-4
clone_size: many
cdr3_aa: CASSSGQGAVDTQYF
cdr3_nt: TGTGCCAGCAGCTCGGGACAGGGAGCTGTTGATACGCAGTATTTT

j_call: TRBJ2-7
d_call: NA
v_call: TRBV20-1
clone_size: many
cdr3_aa: CSATDLEAYEQYF
cdr3_nt: TGCAGTGCTACGGACCTAGAGGCCTACGAGCAGTACTTC

j_call: TRBJ2-7
d_call: NA
v_call: TRBV14
clone_size: NA
cdr3_aa: CASSQEVQVSYEQYF
cdr3_nt: TGCGCCAGCAGCCAAGAGGTACAGGTCTCCTACGAGCAGTACTTC

j_call: TRBJ2-3
d_call: TRBD2
v_call: TRBV19
clone_size: many
cdr3_aa: CASSMVGLAGGISADTQYF
cdr3_nt: TGTGCCAGTAGTATGGTCGGACTAGCGGGAGGAATTTCCGCAGATACGCAGTATTTT

j_call: TRBJ2-5
d_call: NA
v_call: TRBV7-3
clone_size: many
cdr3_aa: CASSSTAQETQYF
cdr3_nt: TGTGCCAGCAGCTCGACAGCCCAAGAGACCCAGTACTTC

j_call: TRBJ2-3
d_call: NA
v_call: TRBV11-2
clone_size: NA
cdr3_aa: CASSSRGGPDTQYF
cdr3_nt: TGTGCCAGCAGCTCGCGAGGTGGCCCAGATACGCAGTATTTT

j_call: TRBJ1-2
d_call: NA
v_call: TRBV28
clone_size: many
cdr3_aa: CASRVGANYGYTF
cdr3_nt: TGTGCCAGCAGAGTAGGGGCTAACTATGGCTACACCTTC

j_call: TRBJ1-1
d_call: NA
v_call: TRBV7-9
clone_size: many
cdr3_aa: CASSLSPEARAFF
cdr3_nt: TGTGCCAGCAGCTTGTCTCCGGAGGCGCGTGCTTTCTTT

j_call: TRBJ2-2
d_call: TRBD1
v_call: TRBV6-2/TRBV6-3
clone_size: many
cdr3_aa: CASSYPLPGGSTGELFF
cdr3_nt: TGTGCCAGCAGTTACCCCCTGCCAGGGGGTTCCACCGGGGAGCTGTTTTTT

j_call: TRBJ1-5
d_call: TRBD1
v_call: TRBV28
clone_size: many
cdr3_aa: CASSPGTGHGNQPQHF
cdr3_nt: TGTGCCAGCAGCCCCGGGACAGGGCATGGCAATCAGCCCCAGCATTTT

j_call: TRBJ1-5
d_call: NA
v_call: TRBV7-9
clone_size: many
cdr3_aa: CASSLGVGTNQPQHF
cdr3_nt: TGTGCCAGCAGCTTAGGAGTAGGGACCAATCAGCCCCAGCATTTT

j_call: TRBJ2-2
d_call: TRBD2
v_call: TRBV2
clone_size: NA
cdr3_aa: CASMLASGIAGELFF
cdr3_nt: TGTGCCAGCATGCTCGCTAGCGGGATCGCCGGGGAGCTGTTTTTT

j_call: TRBJ2-5
d_call: TRBD2
v_call: TRBV5-1
clone_size: NA
cdr3_aa: CASSLGGGLMEAQYF
cdr3_nt: TGCGCCAGCAGCTTGGGCGGGGGGCTGATGGAGGCCCAGTACTTC

j_call: TRBJ2-2
d_call: NA
v_call: TRBV27
clone_size: few
cdr3_aa: CASRNDWGEPNTGELFF
cdr3_nt: TGTGCCAGCAGAAACGACTGGGGGGAGCCGAACACCGGGGAGCTGTTTTTT

j_call: TRBJ1-2
d_call: NA
v_call: TRBV7-9
clone_size: many
cdr3_aa: CASTIGSDIRGYTF
cdr3_nt: TGTGCCAGTACAATCGGCAGCGACATCAGGGGCTACACCTTC

j_call: TRBJ2-3
d_call: TRBD2
v_call: TRBV28
clone_size: many
cdr3_aa: CASKRLAGLSDTQYF
cdr3_nt: TGTGCCAGCAAAAGACTAGCGGGTCTCTCAGATACGCAGTATTTT

j_call: TRBJ2-7
d_call: NA
v_call: TRBV27
clone_size: many
cdr3_aa: CASSLYNGGSYEQYF
cdr3_nt: TGTGCCAGCAGTTTATACAATGGAGGCTCCTACGAGCAGTACTTC

j_call: TRBJ1-5
d_call: NA
v_call: TRBV28
clone_size: many
cdr3_aa: CASSLPGGSNQPQHF
cdr3_nt: TGTGCCAGCAGTTTACCCGGGGGTAGCAATCAGCCCCAGCATTTT

j_call: TRBJ1-5
d_call: NA
v_call: TRBV7-2
clone_size: many
cdr3_aa: CASSNRRGNQPQHF
cdr3_nt: TGTGCCAGCAGCAATCGTAGGGGGAATCAGCCCCAGCATTTT

j_call: TRBJ1-2
d_call: NA
v_call: TRBV4-3
clone_size: NA
cdr3_aa: CASSQDLGPDLSRGYTF
cdr3_nt: TGCGCCAGCAGCCAAGATCTTGGGCCAGATCTATCCAGAGGCTACACCTTC

j_call: TRBJ2-2
d_call: NA
v_call: TRBV6-1
clone_size: many
cdr3_aa: CASRLGAGLEGELFF
cdr3_nt: TGTGCCAGCAGACTCGGGGCGGGCCTCGAGGGGGAGCTGTTTTTT

j_call: TRBJ2-2
d_call: TRBD2
v_call: TRBV4-3
clone_size: few
cdr3_aa: CASSQETSGSSPNTGELFF
cdr3_nt: TGCGCCAGCAGCCAAGAGACTAGCGGGAGCTCCCCGAACACCGGGGAGCTGTTTTTT

j_call: TRBJ2-7
d_call: NA
v_call: TRBV7-9
clone_size: few
cdr3_aa: CASSANPSNTGYEQYF
cdr3_nt: TGTGCCAGCAGCGCCAATCCCTCAAACACGGGCTACGAGCAGTACTTC

j_call: TRBJ2-1
d_call: NA
v_call: TRBV20-1
clone_size: NA
cdr3_aa: CSARVATPYNEQFF
cdr3_nt: TGCAGTGCTAGAGTTGCGACCCCCTACAATGAGCAGTTCTTC

j_call: TRBJ2-7
d_call: TRBD2
v_call: TRBV28
clone_size: NA
cdr3_aa: CASKTSGRYYEQYF
cdr3_nt: TGTGCCAGCAAAACTAGCGGGAGATACTACGAGCAGTACTTC

j_call: TRBJ1-6
d_call: NA
v_call: TRBV30
clone_size: many
cdr3_aa: CAWTLGFTGPLHF
cdr3_nt: TGTGCCTGGACCCTTGGATTTACCGGACCCCTCCACTTT

j_call: TRBJ2-3
d_call: TRBD1
v_call: TRBV7-9
clone_size: NA
cdr3_aa: CASSLVQGGTDTQYF
cdr3_nt: TGTGCCAGCAGCTTAGTTCAGGGGGGCACAGATACGCAGTATTTT

j_call: TRBJ2-7
d_call: TRBD1
v_call: TRBV2
clone_size: many
cdr3_aa: CASSEGGTGGYEQYF
cdr3_nt: TGTGCCAGCAGTGAAGGGGGGACAGGGGGCTACGAGCAGTACTTC

j_call: TRBJ2-2
d_call: TRBD1
v_call: TRBV28
clone_size: many
cdr3_aa: CASSPPGQVNTGELFF
cdr3_nt: TGTGCCAGCAGTCCTCCCGGACAGGTCAACACCGGGGAGCTGTTTTTT

j_call: TRBJ2-7
d_call: TRBD2
v_call: TRBV20-1
clone_size: NA
cdr3_aa: CSARIAGAPNEQYF
cdr3_nt: TGCAGTGCTAGAATAGCGGGGGCTCCTAATGAGCAGTACTTC

j_call: TRBJ2-1
d_call: NA
v_call: TRBV7-3
clone_size: many
cdr3_aa: CASSPQGGVFREQFF
cdr3_nt: TGTGCCAGCAGCCCCCAGGGGGGGGTTTTCCGTGAGCAGTTCTTC